These 5 T cell receptor beta chains share one sample of origin, sequenced in a study of CD8+ T cells in alopecia areata. Extraction of RNA preceded its reverse transcription into cDNA, which served as the sequencing template. Using immunoSEQ multiplex PCR, the repertoire was profiled, and TCRdb retains in-frame clones only, with some absent. The table includes about 180,000 clones, around half detected once. Treatment here: oral pan-JAK inhibitor, 5-10 mg twice daily. The sample here was CD8+ T cells sorted from blood, taken at week 24, from a patient treated with tofacitinib. The origin of the receptors is a human donor with alopecia areata.

This chain links TRBV6-5 with TRBJ2-5; 7 nucleotides line up with TRBD2. Germline lookup yields CDR1 MNHEY and CDR2 SVGAGI. V was pared by 5 bases and J by 5 bases, with 8 bases of the junction left unmatched. This CDR3 contains 14 residues. The CDR3 bases are TGTGCCAGCAGTGCCCTAGGGGAGGGGGAGACCCAGTACTTC. It encodes CASSALGEGETQYF.

The genes are TRBV27 and TRBJ1-1; a weak D match, TRBD1 (5 bases). Germline-derived CDR1 and CDR2 are MNHEY and SMNVEV (reference sequence). CDR3 length: 12 residues. Trimming shortened V by 8 bases and J by 8 bases, and 15 bases separated the two germline ends. CDR3 nucleotide sequence: TGTGCCAGCGGCGTGAGGCAGGGAGAAGCTTTCTTT. Translated, it gives CASGVRQGEAFF.

CDR3 nucleotide sequence: TGTGCCAGCAGCGACGTCGGGACGATAGAAGCTTTCTTT. This gives the protein CASSDVGTIEAFF. The J gene is TRBJ1-1, the V gene TRBV7-9, with D possibly being TRBD1 (5 bases). This CDR3 contains 13 residues. CDR1 is SEHNR and CDR2 is FQNEAQ in the germline V gene (reference sequence). V was trimmed by 5 bases and J by 8 bases, leaving 15 bases between them.

This clone was picked up one time. This sequence joins TRBV15 and TRBJ2-5, with D perhaps matching TRBD1 (6 bases). The ends were cut back, 0 bases at V and 5 bases at J, with 13 bases in the middle. Per the germline V gene, CDR1 is LNHNV and CDR2 is YYDKDF (reference sequence). The CDR3 runs to 15 residues. The chain's CDR3 is CATSRDGTPGETQYF. The CDR3 bases are TGTGCCACCAGCAGAGACGGGACACCAGGCGAGACCCAGTACTTC.

This clone appeared a few times. Here the CDR3 DNA reads TGTGCCAGCACCGGGACCTACGAGCAGTACTTC. The encoded protein is CASTGTYEQYF. The chain employs TRBV7-9 and TRBJ2-7; possibly TRBD2 for D (5 bases). Germline lookup yields CDR1 SEHNR and CDR2 FQNEAQ (reference sequence). V shed 7 bases and J shed 2 bases, with 6 bases lying between them. The CDR3 extends over 11 amino acids.